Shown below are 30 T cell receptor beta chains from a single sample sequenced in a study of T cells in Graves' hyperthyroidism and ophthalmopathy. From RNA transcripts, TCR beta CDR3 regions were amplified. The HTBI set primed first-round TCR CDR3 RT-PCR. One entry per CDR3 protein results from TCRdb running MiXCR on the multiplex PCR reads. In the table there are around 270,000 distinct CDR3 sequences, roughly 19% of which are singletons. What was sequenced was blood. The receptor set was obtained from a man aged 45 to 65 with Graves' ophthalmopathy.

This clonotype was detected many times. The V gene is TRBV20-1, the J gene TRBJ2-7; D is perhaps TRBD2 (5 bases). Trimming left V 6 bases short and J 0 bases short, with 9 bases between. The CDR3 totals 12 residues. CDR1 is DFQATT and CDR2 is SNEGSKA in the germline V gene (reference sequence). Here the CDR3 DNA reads TGCAGTGCGCGCGGGCCCTCCTACGAGCAGTACTTC. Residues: CSARGPSYEQYF.

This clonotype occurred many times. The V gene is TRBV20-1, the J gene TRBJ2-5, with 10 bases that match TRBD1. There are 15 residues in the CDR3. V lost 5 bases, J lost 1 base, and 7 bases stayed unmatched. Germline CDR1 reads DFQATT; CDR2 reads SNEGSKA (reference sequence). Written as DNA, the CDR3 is TGCAGTGCTGGGGGGACAGGGGTTACCCAAGAGACCCAGTACTTC. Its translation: CSAGGTGVTQETQYF.

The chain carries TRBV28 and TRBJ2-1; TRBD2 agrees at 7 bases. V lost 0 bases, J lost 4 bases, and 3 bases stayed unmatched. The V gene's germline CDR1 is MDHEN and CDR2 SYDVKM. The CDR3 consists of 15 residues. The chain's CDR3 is CASSLWASGYNEQFF. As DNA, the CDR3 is TGTGCCAGCAGTTTATGGGCTAGCGGATACAATGAGCAGTTCTTC.

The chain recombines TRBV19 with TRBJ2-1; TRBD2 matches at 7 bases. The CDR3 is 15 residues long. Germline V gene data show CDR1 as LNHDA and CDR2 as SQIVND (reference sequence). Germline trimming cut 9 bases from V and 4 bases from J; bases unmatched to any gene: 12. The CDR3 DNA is TGTGCCAGCCACAAAGGGGAGGGGCGATACAATGAGCAGTTCTTC. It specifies CASHKGEGRYNEQFF.

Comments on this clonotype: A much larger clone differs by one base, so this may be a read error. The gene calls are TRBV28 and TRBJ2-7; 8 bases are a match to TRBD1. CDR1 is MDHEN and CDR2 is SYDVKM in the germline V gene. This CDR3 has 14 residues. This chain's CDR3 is CTSTRDRIYYEQYF. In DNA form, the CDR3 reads TGTACCAGCACCAGGGACAGGATATACTACGAGCAGTACTTC. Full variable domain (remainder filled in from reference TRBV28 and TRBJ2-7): DVKVTQSSRYLVKRTGEKVFLECVQDMDHENMFWYRQDPGLGLRLIYFSYDVKMKEKGDIPEGYSVSREKKERFSLILESASTNQTSMYLCTSTRDRIYYEQYFGPGTRLTVT.

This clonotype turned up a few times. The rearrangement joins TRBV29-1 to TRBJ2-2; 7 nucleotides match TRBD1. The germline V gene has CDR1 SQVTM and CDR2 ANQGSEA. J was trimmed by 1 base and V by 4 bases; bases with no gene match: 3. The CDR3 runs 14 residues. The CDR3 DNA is TGCAGCGTTGGGAGGACAGGGAACACCGGGGAGCTGTTTTTT. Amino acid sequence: CSVGRTGNTGELFF.

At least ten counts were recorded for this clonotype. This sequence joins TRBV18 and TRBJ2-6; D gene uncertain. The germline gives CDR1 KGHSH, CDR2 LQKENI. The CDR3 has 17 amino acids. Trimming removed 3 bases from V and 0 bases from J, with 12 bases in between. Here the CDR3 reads CASSPRYRGSGANVLTF. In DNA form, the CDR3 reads TGTGCCAGCTCACCTCGATATCGCGGCTCTGGGGCCAACGTCCTGACTTTC.

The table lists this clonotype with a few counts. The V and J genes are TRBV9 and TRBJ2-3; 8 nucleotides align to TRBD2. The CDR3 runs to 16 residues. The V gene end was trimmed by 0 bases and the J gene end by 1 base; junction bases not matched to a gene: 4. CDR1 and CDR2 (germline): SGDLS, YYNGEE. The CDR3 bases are TGTGCCAGCAGCGTAGAGGGAGCGGGAGGCACAGATACGCAGTATTTT. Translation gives CASSVEGAGGTDTQYF.

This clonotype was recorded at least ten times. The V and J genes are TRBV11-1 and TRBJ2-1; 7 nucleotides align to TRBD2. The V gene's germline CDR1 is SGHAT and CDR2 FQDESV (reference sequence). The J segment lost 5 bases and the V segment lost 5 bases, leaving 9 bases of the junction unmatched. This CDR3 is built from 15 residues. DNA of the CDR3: TGTGCCAGCAGCATACCCGGGACTAAGCACAATGAGCAGTTCTTC. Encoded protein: CASSIPGTKHNEQFF.

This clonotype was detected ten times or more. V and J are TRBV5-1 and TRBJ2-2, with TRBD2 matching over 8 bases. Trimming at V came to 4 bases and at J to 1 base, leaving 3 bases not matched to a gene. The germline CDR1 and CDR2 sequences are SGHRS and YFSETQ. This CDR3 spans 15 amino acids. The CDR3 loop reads CASSLGLGNTGELFF. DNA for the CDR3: TGCGCCAGCAGCCTGGGACTAGGGAACACCGGGGAGCTGTTTTTT.

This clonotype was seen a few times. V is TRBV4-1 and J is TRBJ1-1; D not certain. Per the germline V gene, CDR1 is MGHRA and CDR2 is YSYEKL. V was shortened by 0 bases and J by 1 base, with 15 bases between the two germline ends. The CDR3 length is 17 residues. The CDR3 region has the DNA TGCGCCAGCAGCCAAGATTTTCAGGCTCGAGCGAACACTGAAGCTTTCTTT. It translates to CASSQDFQARANTEAFF.

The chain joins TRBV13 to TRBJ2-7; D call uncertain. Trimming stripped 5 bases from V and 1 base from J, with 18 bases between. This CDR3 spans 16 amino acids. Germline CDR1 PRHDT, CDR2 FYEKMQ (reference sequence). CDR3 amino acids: CASSVGGLPGSYEQYF. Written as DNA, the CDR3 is TGTGCCAGCAGCGTGGGCGGTCTTCCTGGTTCCTACGAGCAGTACTTC.

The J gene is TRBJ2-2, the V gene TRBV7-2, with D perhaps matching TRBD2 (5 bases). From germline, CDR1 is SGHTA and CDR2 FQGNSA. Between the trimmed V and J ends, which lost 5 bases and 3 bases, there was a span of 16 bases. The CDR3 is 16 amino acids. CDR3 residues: CASSREGSLDTGELFF. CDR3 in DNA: TGTGCCAGCAGCCGAGAGGGATCTCTGGACACCGGGGAGCTGTTTTTT.

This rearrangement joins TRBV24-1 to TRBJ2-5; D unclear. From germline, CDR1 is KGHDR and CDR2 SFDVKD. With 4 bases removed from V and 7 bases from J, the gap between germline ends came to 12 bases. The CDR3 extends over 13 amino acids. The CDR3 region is CATSEELFRTQYF. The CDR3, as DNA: TGTGCCACCAGTGAAGAGTTGTTCAGGACCCAGTACTTC.

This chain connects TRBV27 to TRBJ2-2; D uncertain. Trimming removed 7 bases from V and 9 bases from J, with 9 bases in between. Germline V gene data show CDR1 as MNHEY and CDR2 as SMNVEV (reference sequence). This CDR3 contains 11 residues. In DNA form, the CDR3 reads TGTGCCAGCATGTCAGCTCGGGAGCTGTTTTTT. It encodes CASMSARELFF.

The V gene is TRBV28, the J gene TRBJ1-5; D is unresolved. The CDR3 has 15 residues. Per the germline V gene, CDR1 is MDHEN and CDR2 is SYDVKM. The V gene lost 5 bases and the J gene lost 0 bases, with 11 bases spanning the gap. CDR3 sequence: CASSAGFYSNQPQHF. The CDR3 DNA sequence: TGTGCCAGCAGTGCCGGGTTCTATAGCAATCAGCCCCAGCATTTT.

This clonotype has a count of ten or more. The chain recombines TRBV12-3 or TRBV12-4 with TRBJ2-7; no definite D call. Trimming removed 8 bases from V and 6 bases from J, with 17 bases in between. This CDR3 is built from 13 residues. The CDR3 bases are TGTGCCAGCGGGTCTAATTACGGATCCGAGCAGTACTTC. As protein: CASGSNYGSEQYF.

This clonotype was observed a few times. CDR3 sequence: CASSQAGTANGYTF. The CDR3 DNA is TGTGCCAGCAGTCAAGCCGGGACAGCGAATGGCTACACCTTC. The chain carries TRBV12-3 or TRBV12-4 and TRBJ1-2, with TRBD1 matching over 7 bases. CDR3 length: 14 residues. V dropped 5 bases and J dropped 6; count of bases not matched to a gene: 9.

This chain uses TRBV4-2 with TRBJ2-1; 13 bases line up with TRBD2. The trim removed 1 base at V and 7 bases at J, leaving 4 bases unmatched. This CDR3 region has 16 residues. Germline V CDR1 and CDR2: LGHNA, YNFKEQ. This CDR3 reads CASSQATTSGRNEQFF. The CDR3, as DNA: TGTGCCAGCAGCCAAGCGACGACTAGCGGGAGGAATGAGCAGTTCTTC.

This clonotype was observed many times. This CDR3 is CASSLDPGGTYEQYF. The CDR3 DNA reads TGTGCCAGCAGCTTGGATCCAGGGGGCACCTACGAGCAGTACTTC. The chain uses TRBV5-6 and TRBJ2-7; 8 bases align to TRBD1. The CDR3 runs 15 residues. The V and J ends lost 0 bases and 2 bases, in that order; junction bases with no gene match: 4. The germline CDR1 and CDR2 sequences are SGHDT and YYEEEE.

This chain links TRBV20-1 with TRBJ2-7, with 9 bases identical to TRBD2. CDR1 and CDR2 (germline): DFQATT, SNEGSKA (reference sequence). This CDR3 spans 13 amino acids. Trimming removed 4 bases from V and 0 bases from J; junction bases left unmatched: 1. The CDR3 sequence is CSANSGSSYEQYF. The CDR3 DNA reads TGCAGTGCTAATAGCGGGAGCTCCTACGAGCAGTACTTC.

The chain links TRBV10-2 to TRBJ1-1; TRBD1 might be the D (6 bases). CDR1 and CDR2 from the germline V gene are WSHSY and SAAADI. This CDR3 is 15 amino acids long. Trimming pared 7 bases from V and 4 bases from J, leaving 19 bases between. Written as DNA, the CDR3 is TGCGCCAGCATCGAGGGGGGCTCGGGGGGCACTGAAGCTTTCTTT. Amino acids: CASIEGGSGGTEAFF.

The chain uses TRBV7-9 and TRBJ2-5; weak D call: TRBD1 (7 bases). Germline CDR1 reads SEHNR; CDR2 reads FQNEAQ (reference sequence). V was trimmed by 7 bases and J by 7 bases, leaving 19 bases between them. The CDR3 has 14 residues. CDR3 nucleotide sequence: TGTGCCAGCACCCCCGACAGGGAGGTCGGGACCCAGTACTTC. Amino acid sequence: CASTPDREVGTQYF. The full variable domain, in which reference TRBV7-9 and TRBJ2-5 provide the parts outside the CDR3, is DTGVSQNPRHKITKRGQNVTFRCDPISEHNRLYWYRQTLGQGPEFLTYFQNEAQLEKSRLLSDRFSAERPKGSFSTLEIQRTEQGDSAMYLCASTPDREVGTQYFGPGTRLLVL.

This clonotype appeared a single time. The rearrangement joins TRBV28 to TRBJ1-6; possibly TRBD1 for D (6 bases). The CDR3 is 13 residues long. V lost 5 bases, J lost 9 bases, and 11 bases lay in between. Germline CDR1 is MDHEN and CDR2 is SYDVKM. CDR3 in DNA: TGTGCCAGCAGTCCACTCAGGGGTTCACCCCTCCACTTT. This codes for CASSPLRGSPLHF. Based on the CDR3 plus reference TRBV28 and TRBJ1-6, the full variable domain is DVKVTQSSRYLVKRTGEKVFLECVQDMDHENMFWYRQDPGLGLRLIYFSYDVKMKEKGDIPEGYSVSREKKERFSLILESASTNQTSMYLCASSPLRGSPLHFGNGTRLTVT.

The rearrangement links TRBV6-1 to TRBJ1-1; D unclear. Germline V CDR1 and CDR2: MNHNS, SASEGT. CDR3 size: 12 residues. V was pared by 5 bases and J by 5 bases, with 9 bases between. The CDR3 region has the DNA TGTGCCAGCAGTACCACGAGGACTGAAGCTTTCTTT. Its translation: CASSTTRTEAFF.

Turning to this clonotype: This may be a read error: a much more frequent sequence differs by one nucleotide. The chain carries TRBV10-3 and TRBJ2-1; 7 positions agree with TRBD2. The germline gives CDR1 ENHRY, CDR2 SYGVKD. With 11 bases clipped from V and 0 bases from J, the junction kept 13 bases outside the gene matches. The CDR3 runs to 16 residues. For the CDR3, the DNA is TGTGCCGTCCGAGCAAACAGCGGGACCTCCTACAATGAGCAGTTCTTC. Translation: CAVRANSGTSYNEQFF.

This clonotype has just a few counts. Here the CDR3 DNA reads TGTGCCAGCAGTGAATGGTCGGGTGAAGCTTTCTTT. This gives the protein CASSEWSGEAFF. The chain joins TRBV6-1 to TRBJ1-1; D ambiguous. The CDR3 has 12 residues. V was trimmed by 2 bases and J by 7 bases, leaving 8 bases between them. CDR1 and CDR2 (germline): MNHNS, SASEGT.

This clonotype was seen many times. CDR3 bases: TGTGCCAGCAGCTTAGATTGGTCGGCGGTCTCGACAGTTGGCTCCTTAAACACTGAAGCTTTCTTT. This sequence encodes CASSLDWSAVSTVGSLNTEAFF. This chain uses TRBV11-2 with TRBJ1-1; weak D call: TRBD1 (5 bases). Germline V gene sequence: CDR1 SGHAT, CDR2 FQNNGV. Trimming pared 0 bases from V and 2 bases from J, leaving 31 bases between. CDR3 length equals 22 residues.

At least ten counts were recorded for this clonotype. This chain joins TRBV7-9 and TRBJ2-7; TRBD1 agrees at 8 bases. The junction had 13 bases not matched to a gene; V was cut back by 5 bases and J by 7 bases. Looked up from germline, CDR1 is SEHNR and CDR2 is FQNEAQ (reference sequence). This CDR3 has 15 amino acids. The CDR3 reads CASSAGTGPLGEQYF. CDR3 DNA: TGTGCCAGCAGCGCTGGGACAGGACCGCTGGGGGAGCAGTACTTC.

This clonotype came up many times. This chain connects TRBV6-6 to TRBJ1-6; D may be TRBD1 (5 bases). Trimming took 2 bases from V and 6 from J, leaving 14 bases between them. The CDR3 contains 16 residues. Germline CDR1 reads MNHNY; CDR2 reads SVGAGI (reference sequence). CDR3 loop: CASSYGMQGRNSPLHF. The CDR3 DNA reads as TGTGCCAGCAGTTACGGGATGCAGGGTCGTAATTCACCCCTCCACTTT.